The clone carrying this T cell receptor beta chain has more than one count but fewer than ten. What it binds is unknown. Other DNA sequences in this sample translate to the same CDR3. The authors sorted CD4+ naive, central memory, regulatory and stem cell-like memory cells via CD45RO/CCR7/CD25/CD127/CD95/CD27. All of the isolated RNA was reverse transcribed, so expressed TCRB transcripts were sequenced. The repertoire was sequenced with immunoSEQ multiplex PCR; TCRdb's copy has only in-frame clones and lacks some. The sample includes hundreds of thousands of clones, around a sixth of them seen just once. Trimming left V 1 base short and J 6 bases short, with 2 bases between. Germline V gene data show CDR1 as SEHNR and CDR2 as FQNEAQ (reference sequence). This CDR3 spans 11 amino acids. This record comes from a study of beta chain features in type 1 diabetes. Points from the study as a whole: Relative to healthy donors, patients appeared to have naive, central memory and Treg TCRB repertoires that were more similar.

Sequencing used naive CD4+ T cells from blood. V is TRBV7-9 and J is TRBJ2-3, with D unclear. This clonotype was obtained from a man aged 18 to 30 in good health. CDR3 nucleotides: TGTGCCAGCAGCTTAGTCGATACGCAGTATTTT. Translation: CASSLVDTQYF.